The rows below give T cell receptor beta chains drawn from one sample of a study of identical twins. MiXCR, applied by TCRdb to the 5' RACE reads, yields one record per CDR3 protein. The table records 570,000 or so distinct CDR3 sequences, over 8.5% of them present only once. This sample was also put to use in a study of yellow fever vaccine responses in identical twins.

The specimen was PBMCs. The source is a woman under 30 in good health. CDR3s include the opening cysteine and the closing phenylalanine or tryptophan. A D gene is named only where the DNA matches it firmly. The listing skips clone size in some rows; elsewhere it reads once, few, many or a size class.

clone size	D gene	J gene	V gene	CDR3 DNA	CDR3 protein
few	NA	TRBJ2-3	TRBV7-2	TGTGCCAGCAGCTTAAGGCCTGCAGGGGGGACAGATACGCAGTATTTT	CASSLRPAGGTDTQYF
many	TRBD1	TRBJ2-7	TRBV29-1	TGCAGCGTTAACCGGGGACAGGGTATTAAGGAGCAGTACTTC	CSVNRGQGIKEQYF
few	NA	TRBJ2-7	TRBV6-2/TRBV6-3	TGTGCCAGCAGCCCCATGGCCTCGCGCCCCTACGAGCAGTACTTC	CASSPMASRPYEQYF
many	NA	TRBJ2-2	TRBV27	TGTGCCAGACCCACAAGGGGCGCCGTCCGGGAGCTGTTTTTT	CARPTRGAVRELFF
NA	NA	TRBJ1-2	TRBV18	TGTGCCAGCTCACCTCAGGGAATGAGTGGCTACACCTTC	CASSPQGMSGYTF
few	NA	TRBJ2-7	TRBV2	TGTGCCAGCACCGGACACCTCTCCTACGAGCAGTACTTC	CASTGHLSYEQYF
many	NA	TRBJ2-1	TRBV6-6	TGTGCCAGCAGTCGGGATGTCACGGAGCAGTTCTTC	CASSRDVTEQFF
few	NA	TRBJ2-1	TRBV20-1	TGCAGTGCTAGAAACGGAGGGGGCGATGAGCAGTTCTTC	CSARNGGGDEQFF
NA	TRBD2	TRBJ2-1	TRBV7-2	TGTGCCAGCAGCTTAGTTGCGGGAGTTCGAATCTACAATGAGCAGTTCTTC	CASSLVAGVRIYNEQFF
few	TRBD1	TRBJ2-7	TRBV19	TGTGCCAGTCGCGACAGGGGTGCGCCCTACGAGCAGTACTTC	CASRDRGAPYEQYF
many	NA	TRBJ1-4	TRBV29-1	TGCAGCGTTTTCGGCGGTGAAAAACTGTTTTTT	CSVFGGEKLFF
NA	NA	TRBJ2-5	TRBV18	TGTGCCAGCTCACCAGGGACGCAACAAGAGACCCAGTACTTC	CASSPGTQQETQYF
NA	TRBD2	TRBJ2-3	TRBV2	TGTGCCAGCAGCGATCCGGGGGGACGCACAGATACGCAGTATTTT	CASSDPGGRTDTQYF
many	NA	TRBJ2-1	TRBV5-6	TGTGCCAGCAGCTTGGCTTCCTATGAGCAGTTCTTC	CASSLASYEQFF
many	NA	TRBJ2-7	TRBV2	TGTGCCAGCAATATCGACCCCTCCTACGAGCAGTACTTC	CASNIDPSYEQYF
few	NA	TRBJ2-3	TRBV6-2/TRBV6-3	TGTGCCAGCAGTTACTCACTAGGGACCCCCATGGATACGCAGTATTTT	CASSYSLGTPMDTQYF
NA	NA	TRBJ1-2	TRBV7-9	TGTGCCAGCAGCCCGCCTGATAATCGCAGGGTCTATGGCTACACCTTC	CASSPPDNRRVYGYTF
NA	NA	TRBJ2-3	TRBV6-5	TGTGCCAGCAGTTACCCCAACACAGATACGCAGTATTTT	CASSYPNTDTQYF
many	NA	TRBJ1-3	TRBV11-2	TGTGCCAGCAGCTTAGATCCCGGGAAAGGAAACACCATATATTTT	CASSLDPGKGNTIYF
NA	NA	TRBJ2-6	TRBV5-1	TGCGCCAGCACACTTCAGGGGACTGGGGCCAACGTCCTGACTTTC	CASTLQGTGANVLTF
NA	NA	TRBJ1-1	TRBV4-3	TGCGCCAGCAGCCAAGTATGGCAGGGGCCGACTGAAGCTTTCTTT	CASSQVWQGPTEAFF
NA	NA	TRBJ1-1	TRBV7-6	TGTGCCAGCAGCTTGAAGGCCGCTATCCTGAACACTGAAGCTTTCTTT	CASSLKAAILNTEAFF
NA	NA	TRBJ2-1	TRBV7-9	TGTGCCAGCAGCTTAGTGGCATCCCCACATGAGCAGTTCTTC	CASSLVASPHEQFF
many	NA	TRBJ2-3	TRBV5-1	TGCGCCAGCAGCGTCGGTTGGGGGACAGATACGCAGTATTTT	CASSVGWGTDTQYF
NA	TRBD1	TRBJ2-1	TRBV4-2	TGTGCCAGCAGCCAAGAAGGGACAGGCTCCTACAATGAGCAGTTCTTC	CASSQEGTGSYNEQFF
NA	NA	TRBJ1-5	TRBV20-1	TGCAGTGCTTTAGGGGGGGGAAGCAATCAGCCCCAGCATTTT	CSALGGGSNQPQHF
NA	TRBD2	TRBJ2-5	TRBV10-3	TGTGCCATCGGAGGGACTAGCGGTGAGACCCAGTACTTC	CAIGGTSGETQYF
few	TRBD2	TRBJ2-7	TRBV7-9	TGTGCCAGCAGACCCGCACACGGGGGGACCTACGAGCAGTACTTC	CASRPAHGGTYEQYF
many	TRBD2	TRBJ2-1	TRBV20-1	TGCAGTGCCAATAGCGGGAGTACCTACAATGAGCAGTTCTTC	CSANSGSTYNEQFF
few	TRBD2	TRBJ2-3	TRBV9	TGTGCCAGCAGCGTAGGGCGGGAGGGCCTTGGAACGCAGTATTTT	CASSVGREGLGTQYF
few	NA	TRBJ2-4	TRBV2	TGTGCCAGCAGTGAAGCGCTCGTAAAAAACATTCAGTACTTC	CASSEALVKNIQYF
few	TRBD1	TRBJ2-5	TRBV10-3	TGTGCCATCAGGGACGGGACAGGGGGTCAAGAGACCCAGTACTTC	CAIRDGTGGQETQYF